These 19 T cell receptor beta chains originate from one sample sequenced in a study of T cells in Graves' hyperthyroidism and ophthalmopathy (dated by TCRdb to between 2017 and 2020). Library construction relied on multiplex PCR. TCRdb shows the sequencer as Illumina HiSeq 2000. TCR beta CDR3 regions were amplified from RNA transcripts. The first round of RT-PCR for the TCR CDR3 was performed with the HTBI primer set and the Qiagen OneStep RT-PCR kit. TCRdb redid the processing of the public reads, applying fastp at Q25 and MiXCR, and retained in-frame beta chains. Identical CDR3 protein sequences are pooled into one entry, listed with their most common genes and DNA. For this sample the table gives 600,000 or so distinct CDR3 sequences, of which roughly 15% were detected only once. Together, the top ten hold around 12% of the sample. The source material was blood. Source of these receptors: a woman aged 45-59 years with Graves' ophthalmopathy.

Note on this clonotype: A much larger clone lies one base from this, so it may be a read error. The chain uses TRBV7-9 and TRBJ2-7; 7 bases agree with TRBD2. There are 17 residues in the CDR3. Unmatched junction bases numbered 13, after V lost 1 base and J lost 4 bases. Germline V gene sequence: CDR1 SEHNR, CDR2 FQNEAQ (reference sequence). CDR3 sequence reads: CASSLEGVWEGPYEQYF. CDR3 in DNA: TGTGCCAGCAGCTTAGAGGGAGTGTGGGAGGGCCCGTACGAGCAGTACTTC.

The genes are TRBV2 and TRBJ1-6; D may be TRBD1 (6 bases). The CDR3 has 14 residues. Germline values: CDR1 SNHLY, CDR2 FYNNEI. Deletions cut 8 bases from V and 5 bases from J, with 13 bases between. The DNA for the CDR3 is TGTGCCAGCCCGGGGGGCGCAAATAATTCACCCCTCCACTTT. It yields the protein CASPGGANNSPLHF.

The rearrangement links TRBV28 to TRBJ2-7; possibly TRBD1 for D (7 bases). The CDR3 has 16 residues. Germline CDR1 reads MDHEN; CDR2 reads SYDVKM. Trimming cost V 5 bases and J 0 bases, with 17 bases left between them. The CDR3 region has the DNA TGTGCCAGCAGTCCAATGCGGGACAGCCCCTCCTACGAGCAGTACTTC. Protein: CASSPMRDSPSYEQYF.

This clonotype showed up just once. The V and J genes are TRBV4-3 and TRBJ2-1; 10 bases are a match to TRBD2. Germline CDR1 reads LGHNA; CDR2 reads YSLEER. This CDR3 is 19 amino acids long. With 1 base clipped from V and 8 bases from J, the junction kept 17 bases outside the gene matches. The DNA for the CDR3 is TGCGCCAGCAGCCAAGTGTCCGGGACTAGCGCCACGCGGATAGATGAGCAGTTCTTC. This sequence encodes CASSQVSGTSATRIDEQFF.

In its sample, this clonotype was seen many times. For the CDR3, the DNA is TGCGCCAGCAGCCCGTTTGCAGGGAGAGAGACCCAGTACTTC. This sequence encodes CASSPFAGRETQYF. This chain uses TRBV4-3 with TRBJ2-5; the D gene could be TRBD1 or TRBD2 (5 bases each). The CDR3 has 14 amino acids. The ends were cut back, 4 bases at V and 4 bases at J, with 13 bases in the middle. Looked up from germline, CDR1 is LGHNA and CDR2 is YSLEER.

This clonotype was picked up many times. This sequence joins TRBV14 and TRBJ2-7; 8 nucleotides match TRBD2. The germline V gene encodes CDR1 SGHDN and CDR2 FVKESK. After removal of 0 bases from V and 1 base from J, the junction contained 5 bases not matched to a gene. This CDR3 spans 16 amino acids. In DNA, the CDR3 is TGTGCCAGCAGCCAAGACAGAGCGGGAGTGTCCTACGAGCAGTACTTC. This gives the protein CASSQDRAGVSYEQYF. Looking up the rest from reference TRBV14 and TRBJ2-7 gives the full variable domain: EAGVTQFPSHSVIEKGQTVTLRCDPISGHDNLYWYRRVMGKEIKFLLHFVKESKQDESGMPNNRFLAERTGGTYSTLKVQPAELEDSGVYFCASSQDRAGVSYEQYFGPGTRLTVT.

This clonotype was seen ten or more times. The chain joins TRBV20-1 to TRBJ2-7; TRBD2 agrees at 10 bases. J was trimmed by 2 bases and V by 3 bases; bases with no gene match: 4. Germline CDR1 is DFQATT and CDR2 is SNEGSKA (reference sequence). CDR3 size: 14 residues. The CDR3 here is CSARASGSPYEQYF. DNA of the CDR3: TGCAGTGCTAGGGCTAGCGGGAGCCCCTACGAGCAGTACTTC.

This chain uses TRBV3-1 with TRBJ1-6; a weak D match, TRBD1 (5 bases). The CDR3 totals 16 residues. Looked up from germline, CDR1 is LGHDT and CDR2 is YNNKEL (reference sequence). V lost 4 bases, J lost 6 bases, and 16 bases lay in between. In DNA, the CDR3 is TGTGCCAGCAGCCTCAATCAGGGCCTTTCTAATTCACCCCTCCACTTT. It encodes CASSLNQGLSNSPLHF.

The table lists this clonotype with many counts. The rearrangement links TRBV7-3 to TRBJ2-1; 10 bases align to TRBD2. V shed 1 base and J 5 bases; nucleotides not matched to a gene: 8. Germline CDR1 SGHTA, CDR2 FQGTGA. This CDR3 has 17 amino acids. The CDR3 loop is CASSLRAGLAENNEQFF. In DNA, the CDR3 is TGTGCCAGCAGCTTAAGAGCTGGACTAGCGGAAAACAATGAGCAGTTCTTC. Full variable domain (outside the CDR3, taken from reference TRBV7-3 and TRBJ2-1): GAGVSQTPSNKVTEKGKYVELRCDPISGHTALYWYRQSLGQGPEFLIYFQGTGAADDSGLPNDRFFAVRPEGSVSTLKIQRTERGDSAVYLCASSLRAGLAENNEQFFGPGTRLTVL.

CDR3 region: CSVDNTGEEYGYTF. The CDR3 DNA sequence: TGCAGCGTTGATAATACAGGGGAAGAGTATGGCTACACCTTC. The V gene is TRBV29-1, the J gene TRBJ1-2; 7 nucleotides agree with TRBD1. Losses at the gene ends were 3 bases for V and 5 bases for J; bases not matched to a gene: 9. The CDR3 consists of 14 residues. CDR1 and CDR2 (germline): SQVTM, ANQGSEA.

This clonotype came up many times. The rearrangement links TRBV6-2 or TRBV6-3 to TRBJ2-7, with 11 bases identical to TRBD2. There are 16 residues in the CDR3. The germline gives CDR1 MNHEY, CDR2 SVGEGT. The V and J ends lost 6 bases and 0 bases, in that order; junction bases with no gene match: 7. CDR3 DNA: TGTGCCAGCAGCAAACTCACTAGCGGGAGCTCCTACGAGCAGTACTTC. This sequence encodes CASSKLTSGSSYEQYF.

This clonotype showed up many times. This chain links TRBV7-2 with TRBJ2-7; TRBD2 matches 10 bases. The V gene end was trimmed by 0 bases and the J gene end by 2 bases; junction bases not matched to a gene: 4. The CDR3 length is 16 residues. Germline CDR1 is SGHTA and CDR2 is FQGNSA. DNA of the CDR3: TGTGCCAGCAGCTTAGCTAGCGGGAGGAACCCCTACGAGCAGTACTTC. Its protein is CASSLASGRNPYEQYF.

This clonotype was picked up many times. The chain couples TRBV30 to TRBJ1-2; D call uncertain. The germline V gene encodes CDR1 GTSNPN and CDR2 SVGIG (reference sequence). The CDR3 runs 13 residues. V was cut by 4 bases and J by 4 bases, with 13 bases left in between. The CDR3 loop reads CAWTERVVYGYTF. The CDR3 DNA follows: TGTGCCTGGACTGAAAGGGTAGTCTATGGCTACACCTTC.

This clonotype was seen a few times. This rearrangement joins TRBV6-2 or TRBV6-3 to TRBJ2-1; 9 positions agree with TRBD1. The CDR3 has 15 residues. Trimming removed 0 bases from V and 6 bases from J; junction bases left unmatched: 3. Germline V lookup: CDR1 MNHEY, CDR2 SVGEGT. The CDR3: CASSYSGTGSNEQFF. The CDR3 DNA reads as TGTGCCAGCAGTTACTCTGGGACAGGGTCCAATGAGCAGTTCTTC.

The CDR3 spells CSLKDSQETQYF. The CDR3 DNA sequence: TGCAGTCTAAAGGACAGCCAAGAGACCCAGTACTTC. This chain links TRBV20-1 with TRBJ2-5; the D gene is possibly TRBD1 (6 bases). The length of the CDR3 is 12 residues. V gave up 8 bases and J gave up 1 base, with 11 bases separating them. Germline-derived CDR1 and CDR2 are DFQATT and SNEGSKA (reference sequence).

The chain employs TRBV7-9 and TRBJ2-1; D is unclear. The CDR3 consists of 13 residues. The germline CDR1 and CDR2 sequences are SEHNR and FQNEAQ (reference sequence). Trimming shortened V by 1 base and J by 6 bases, and 7 bases separated the two germline ends. Here the CDR3 reads CASSLEMGNEQFF. CDR3 nucleotide sequence: TGTGCCAGCAGCTTAGAAATGGGCAATGAGCAGTTCTTC.

The chain combines TRBV2 with TRBJ2-2; a weak D match, TRBD1 (5 bases). Germline CDR1 reads SNHLY; CDR2 reads FYNNEI. The V and J ends lost 8 bases and 6 bases respectively, with 13 bases between them. The CDR3 contains 13 residues. The CDR3 nucleotides are TGTGCCAGCCGGTCAGTCAGGGCCGGGGAGCTGTTTTTT. Protein product: CASRSVRAGELFF.

Comments on this clonotype: One end of the junction is discordant with germline, which a read error may explain. This chain uses TRBV13 with TRBJ2-1; weak D call: TRBD2 (6 bases). Germline CDR1 PRHDT, CDR2 FYEKMQ (reference sequence). The CDR3 is 14 amino acids. The CDR3 bases are TGTGCCAGCAACTTAGGAGGGTCCTACAATGAGCAGTTCTTC. Translated, it gives CASNLGGSYNEQFF. Full variable domain (missing parts from reference TRBV13 and TRBJ2-1): AAGVIQSPRHLIKEKRETATLKCYPIPRHDTVYWYQQGPGQDPQFLISFYEKMQSDKGSIPDRFSAQQFSDYHSELNMSSLELGDSALYFCASNLGGSYNEQFFGPGTRLTVL.

This clonotype was found many times. In nucleotides, the CDR3 is TGTGCCAGCAGCTTTGCCAGGAAGTCTAACTATGGCTACACCTTC. Translation: CASSFARKSNYGYTF. This chain uses TRBV7-9 with TRBJ1-2; D ambiguous. Trimming stripped 3 bases from V and 0 bases from J, with 11 bases between. The CDR3 loop spans 15 amino acids. The germline gives CDR1 SEHNR, CDR2 FQNEAQ (reference sequence).